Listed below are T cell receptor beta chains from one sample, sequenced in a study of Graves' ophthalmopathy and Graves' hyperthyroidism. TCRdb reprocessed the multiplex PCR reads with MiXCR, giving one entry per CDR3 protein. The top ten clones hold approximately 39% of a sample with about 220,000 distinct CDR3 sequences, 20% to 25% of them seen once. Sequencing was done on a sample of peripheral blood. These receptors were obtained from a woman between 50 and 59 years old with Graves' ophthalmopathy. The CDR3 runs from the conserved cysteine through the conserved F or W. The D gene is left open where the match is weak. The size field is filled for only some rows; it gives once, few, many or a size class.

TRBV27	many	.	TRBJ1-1	CASSRLGANTEAFF	TGTGCCAGCAGTCGCCTGGGGGCGAACACTGAAGCTTTCTTT
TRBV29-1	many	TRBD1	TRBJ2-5	CSAPEPGGLETQYF	TGCAGCGCCCCGGAGCCAGGGGGCCTAGAGACCCAGTACTTC
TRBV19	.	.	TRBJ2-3	CASGPPGLYTDTQYF	TGTGCCAGTGGTCCCCCGGGACTTTACACAGATACGCAGTATTTT
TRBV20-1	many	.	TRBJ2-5	CSAREREETQYF	TGCAGTGCTAGAGAGAGAGAGGAGACCCAGTACTTC
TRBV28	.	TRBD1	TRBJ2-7	CASSLPGGGSEQYF	TGTGCCAGCAGTTTGCCAGGGGGCGGGTCGGAGCAGTACTTC
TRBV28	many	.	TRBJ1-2	CASTTWGQGYTF	TGTGCCAGCACCACTTGGGGCCAAGGCTACACCTTC
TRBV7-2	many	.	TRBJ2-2	CASRPVRGGELFF	TGTGCCAGCAGGCCAGTCCGTGGCGGGGAGCTGTTTTTT
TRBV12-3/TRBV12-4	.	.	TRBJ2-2	CASSLSHRVRAGELFF	TGTGCCAGCAGTTTATCCCACAGGGTGAGGGCCGGGGAGCTGTTTTTT
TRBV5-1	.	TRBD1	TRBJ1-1	CASSVDRANTEAFF	TGCGCCAGCAGCGTCGACAGGGCAAACACTGAAGCTTTCTTT
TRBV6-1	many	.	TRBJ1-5	CASSKYRGNQPQHF	TGTGCCAGCAGCAAATACAGGGGCAATCAGCCCCAGCATTTT
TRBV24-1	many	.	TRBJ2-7	CKAVGPDIYEQYF	TGCAAAGCGGTGGGACCAGACATTTACGAGCAGTACTTC
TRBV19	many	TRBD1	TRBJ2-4	CASSKDRGQNIQYF	TGTGCCAGTAGCAAGGACAGGGGGCAAAACATTCAGTACTTC
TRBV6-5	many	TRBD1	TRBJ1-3	CASSTRQGIGNTIYF	TGTGCCAGCAGTACTAGACAGGGAATCGGAAACACCATATATTTT
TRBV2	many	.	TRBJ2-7	CASSEESGDISYEQYF	TGTGCCAGCAGTGAAGAGTCGGGGGACATATCCTACGAGCAGTACTTC
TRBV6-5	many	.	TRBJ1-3	CASSPAAFRNTIYF	TGTGCCAGCAGTCCTGCTGCTTTCCGAAACACCATATATTTT
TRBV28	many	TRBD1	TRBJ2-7	CASSTPTGQVYEQYF	TGTGCCAGCAGTACCCCCACGGGACAGGTCTACGAGCAGTACTTC
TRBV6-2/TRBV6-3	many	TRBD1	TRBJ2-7	CASRQGRSYEQYF	TGTGCCAGCCGACAGGGTCGGTCCTACGAGCAGTACTTC
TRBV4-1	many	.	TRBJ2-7	CASSQDREQLSYEQYF	TGCGCCAGCAGCCAAGATAGGGAACAGCTCTCCTACGAGCAGTACTTC
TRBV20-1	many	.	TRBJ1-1	CSASFGTVNTEAFF	TGCAGTGCTAGTTTCGGGACGGTGAACACTGAAGCTTTCTTT
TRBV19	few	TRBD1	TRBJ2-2	CASRDRTNTGELFF	TGTGCCAGTAGGGACAGGACGAACACCGGGGAGCTGTTTTTT
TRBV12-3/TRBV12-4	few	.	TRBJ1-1	CASSLEGLAEAFF	TGTGCCAGCAGTTTGGAGGGGCTGGCTGAAGCTTTCTTT
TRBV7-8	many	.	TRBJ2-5	CASSLDSGTQYF	TGTGCCAGCAGCTTAGATTCGGGGACCCAGTACTTC
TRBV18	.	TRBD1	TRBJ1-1	CASSPRPRTGSREDTEAFF	TGTGCCAGCTCACCAAGACCCAGGACAGGGAGCCGGGAGGACACTGAAGCTTTCTTT
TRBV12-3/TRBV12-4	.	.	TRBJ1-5	CASSSSWGVRSNQPQHF	TGTGCCAGCAGTTCCTCGTGGGGGGTCCGTAGCAATCAGCCCCAGCATTTT
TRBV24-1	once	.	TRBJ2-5	CATSDFGTPGTQYF	TGTGCCACCAGTGATTTCGGGACGCCGGGGACCCAGTACTTC
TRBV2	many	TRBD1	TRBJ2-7	CASGRQGIGYEQYF	TGTGCCAGCGGGCGACAGGGAATTGGTTACGAGCAGTACTTC
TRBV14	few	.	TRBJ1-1	CASSPQIGGTEAFF	TGTGCCAGCAGCCCTCAAATCGGGGGCACTGAAGCTTTCTTT
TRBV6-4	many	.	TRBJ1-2	CASSKGQSYGYTF	TGTGCCAGCAGTAAAGGACAGAGCTATGGCTACACCTTC
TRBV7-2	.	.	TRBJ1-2	CASSLGAPVPSGYTF	TGTGCCAGCAGCTTAGGGGCCCCGGTGCCTAGCGGCTACACCTTC
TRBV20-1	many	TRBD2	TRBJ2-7	CSAPLVAGATYEQYF	TGCAGTGCTCCCCTCGTGGCGGGAGCGACCTACGAGCAGTACTTC
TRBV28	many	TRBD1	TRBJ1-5	CASRAPGQGFQPQHF	TGTGCCAGCAGAGCTCCGGGACAGGGCTTCCAGCCCCAGCATTTT
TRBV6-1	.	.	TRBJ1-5	CASSRGADQPQHF	TGTGCCAGCAGTCGAGGGGCTGATCAGCCCCAGCATTTT
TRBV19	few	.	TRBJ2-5	CASSTTPGPQETQYF	TGTGCCAGTAGTACAACCCCGGGACCACAAGAGACCCAGTACTTC
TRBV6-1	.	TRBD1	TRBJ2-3	CASSEGTGGRDTQYF	TGTGCCAGCAGTGAAGGGACAGGGGGCCGAGATACGCAGTATTTT
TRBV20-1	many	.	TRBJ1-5	CSASLGRSDQPQHF	TGCAGTGCTAGTCTGGGACGGTCGGATCAGCCCCAGCATTTT
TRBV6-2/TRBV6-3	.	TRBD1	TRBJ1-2	CASRKTGAGGYTF	TGTGCCAGCAGGAAAACAGGGGCGGGTGGCTACACCTTC
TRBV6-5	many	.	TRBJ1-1	CASSYVIQGMNTEAFF	TGTGCCAGCAGTTATGTAATCCAGGGGATGAACACTGAAGCTTTCTTT
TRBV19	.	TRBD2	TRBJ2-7	CASSIDQVPSGYEQYF	TGTGCCAGTAGTATAGATCAAGTACCTAGCGGTTACGAGCAGTACTTC
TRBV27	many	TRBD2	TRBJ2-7	CASSFGLAGVYEQYF	TGTGCCAGCAGTTTCGGACTAGCGGGAGTCTACGAGCAGTACTTC
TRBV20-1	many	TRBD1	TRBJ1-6	CSALPGQGSPLHF	TGCAGTGCCCTCCCGGGACAGGGTTCACCCCTCCACTTT
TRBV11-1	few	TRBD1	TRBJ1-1	CASSLAGWTGLWTEAFF	TGTGCCAGCAGCTTAGCCGGTTGGACAGGGTTATGGACTGAAGCTTTCTTT
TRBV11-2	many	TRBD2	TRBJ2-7	CASSLRAGGSYEQYF	TGTGCCAGCAGCTTACGAGCGGGAGGCTCTTACGAGCAGTACTTC
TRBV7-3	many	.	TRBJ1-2	CASSLRADNYGYTF	TGTGCCAGCAGCCTCCGGGCCGATAACTATGGCTACACCTTC
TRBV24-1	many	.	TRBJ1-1	CATSGQGRVPAFF	TGTGCCACCAGTGGCCAAGGGAGGGTTCCGGCTTTCTTT
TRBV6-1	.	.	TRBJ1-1	CASKNTAEAFF	TGTGCCAGCAAGAACACCGCTGAAGCTTTCTTT
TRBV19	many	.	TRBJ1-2	CASSKGGRDNNYGYTF	TGTGCCAGTAGTAAGGGGGGCCGGGACAATAACTATGGCTACACCTTC
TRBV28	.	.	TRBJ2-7	CASSFNALEQGLEDEQYF	TGTGCCAGCAGTTTCAACGCCCTGGAACAGGGATTGGAGGACGAGCAGTACTTC
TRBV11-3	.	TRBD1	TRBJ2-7	CASSSAFHRGNEQYF	TGTGCCAGCAGCTCGGCTTTTCACAGGGGAAACGAGCAGTACTTC
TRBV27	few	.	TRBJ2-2	CASGELFF	TGTGCCAGCGGGGAGCTGTTTTTT
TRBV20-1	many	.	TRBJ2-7	CSARGPKTRRGGSEQYF	TGCAGTGCTAGAGGCCCAAAAACGAGGAGGGGCGGGTCCGAGCAGTACTTC
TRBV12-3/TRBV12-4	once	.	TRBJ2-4	CASTHQGLSGRNIQYF	TGTGCCAGCACCCACCAGGGTCTATCCGGCAGGAACATTCAGTACTTC